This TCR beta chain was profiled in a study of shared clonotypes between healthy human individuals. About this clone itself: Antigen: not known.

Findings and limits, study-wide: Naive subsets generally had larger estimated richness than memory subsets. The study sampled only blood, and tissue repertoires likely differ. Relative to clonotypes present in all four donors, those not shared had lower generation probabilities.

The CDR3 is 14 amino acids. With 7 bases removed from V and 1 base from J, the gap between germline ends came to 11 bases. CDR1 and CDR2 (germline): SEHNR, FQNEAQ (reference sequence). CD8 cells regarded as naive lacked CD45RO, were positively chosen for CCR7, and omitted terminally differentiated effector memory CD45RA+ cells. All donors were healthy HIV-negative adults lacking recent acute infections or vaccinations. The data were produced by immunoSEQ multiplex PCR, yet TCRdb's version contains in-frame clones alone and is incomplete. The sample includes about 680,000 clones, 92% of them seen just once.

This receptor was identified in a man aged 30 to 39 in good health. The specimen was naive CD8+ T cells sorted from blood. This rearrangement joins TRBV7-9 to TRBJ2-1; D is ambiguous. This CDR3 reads CASIRIRSYNEQFF. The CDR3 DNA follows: TGTGCCAGCATACGGATCCGATCCTACAATGAGCAGTTCTTC.